What follows describes a single TCR beta chain. Only in-frame clones appear in the TCRdb table, and some are missing; sequencing was by immunoSEQ multiplex PCR. Of about 82,000 clones listed, roughly 90% were seen once; the top ten hold 7.5% to 10%. This entry is derived from a study of PD-L1 blockade in urothelial cancer. CDR3 length equals 20 residues. CDR1 and CDR2 from the germline V gene are WNHNN and SYGVQD (reference sequence). The V and J ends lost 2 bases and 2 bases respectively, with 24 bases between them. The specimen was PBMCs, collected around atezolizumab (anti-PD-L1) treatment. V and J are TRBV10-1 and TRBJ1-4; a possible D gene is TRBD1 (5 bases). The source of this sequence is a man in his fifties or sixties with urothelial cancer. The CDR3 here is CASSEPGGTGRGGTNEKLFF. The CDR3 DNA reads TGCGCCAGCAGTGAGCCCGGGGGGACGGGCCGCGGGGGGACTAATGAAAAACTGTTTTTT.